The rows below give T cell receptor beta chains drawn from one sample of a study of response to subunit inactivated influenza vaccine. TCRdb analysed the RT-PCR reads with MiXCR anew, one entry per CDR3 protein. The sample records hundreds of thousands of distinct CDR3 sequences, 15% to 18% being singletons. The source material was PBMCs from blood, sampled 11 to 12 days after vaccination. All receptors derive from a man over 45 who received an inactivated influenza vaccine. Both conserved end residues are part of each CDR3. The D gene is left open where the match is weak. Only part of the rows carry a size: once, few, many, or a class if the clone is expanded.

cdr3_nt: TGTGCCAGCAGTGGTTATGGCAGCTATGGCTACACCTTC
cdr3_aa: CASSGYGSYGYTF
d_call: .
j_call: TRBJ1-2
v_call: TRBV2
clone_size: few

cdr3_nt: TGTGCCAGTAGTATTGAATTTGACAGCGCCAAGAATGAGCAGTTCTTC
cdr3_aa: CASSIEFDSAKNEQFF
d_call: .
j_call: TRBJ2-1
v_call: TRBV19
clone_size: few

cdr3_nt: TGTGCCAGCAGTTACCCACTAGCGGGAGGGCCTCCCGGGGAGCTGTTTTTT
cdr3_aa: CASSYPLAGGPPGELFF
d_call: TRBD2
j_call: TRBJ2-2
v_call: TRBV6-2/TRBV6-3
clone_size: .

cdr3_nt: TGTGCCAGCAGCTTGGGGTTTCGGGAGACCCAGTACTTC
cdr3_aa: CASSLGFRETQYF
d_call: .
j_call: TRBJ2-5
v_call: TRBV7-2
clone_size: many

cdr3_nt: TGTGCCACCCGGGACAGGGGAGCTCAGCAGTACTTC
cdr3_aa: CATRDRGAQQYF
d_call: TRBD1
j_call: TRBJ2-7
v_call: TRBV10-3
clone_size: few

cdr3_nt: TGTGCCAGCAGCCCCCGGGACAGGTTAAATCAGTACTTC
cdr3_aa: CASSPRDRLNQYF
d_call: TRBD1
j_call: TRBJ2-5
v_call: TRBV3-1
clone_size: once

cdr3_nt: TGCGCCAGCAGCCCCTCAACAGGGGTCGGGGAGCTGTTTTTT
cdr3_aa: CASSPSTGVGELFF
d_call: TRBD1
j_call: TRBJ2-2
v_call: TRBV4-3
clone_size: .

cdr3_nt: TGTGCCAGCAGGCCGGGACTAGCGGGAGAGCGATCCTACGAGCAGTACTTC
cdr3_aa: CASRPGLAGERSYEQYF
d_call: TRBD2
j_call: TRBJ2-7
v_call: TRBV6-2/TRBV6-3
clone_size: once

cdr3_nt: TGTGCCAGCAGTTGGACCGAGGACGAGCAGTACTTC
cdr3_aa: CASSWTEDEQYF
d_call: .
j_call: TRBJ2-7
v_call: TRBV12-3/TRBV12-4
clone_size: few

cdr3_nt: TGTGCCAGCAGCTTAGATCGGTCAGGCGAGCAGTACTTC
cdr3_aa: CASSLDRSGEQYF
d_call: .
j_call: TRBJ2-7
v_call: TRBV11-2
clone_size: .

cdr3_nt: TGCGCCAGCAGCCAAGAACATGGGGAGGGCTACACCTTC
cdr3_aa: CASSQEHGEGYTF
d_call: .
j_call: TRBJ1-2
v_call: TRBV4-1
clone_size: few

cdr3_nt: TGTGCCACCAACCGGGCAGGGAGGAGCTACACCTTC
cdr3_aa: CATNRAGRSYTF
d_call: .
j_call: TRBJ1-2
v_call: TRBV28
clone_size: .

cdr3_nt: TGTGCCAGCAGCCAAGAAGGACAGGGCCCAACCGGCGAGCAGTACTTC
cdr3_aa: CASSQEGQGPTGEQYF
d_call: TRBD1
j_call: TRBJ2-7
v_call: TRBV4-2
clone_size: few

cdr3_nt: TGCAGCGTTCGGCCTAGCGGTTACGTGGAGACCCAGTACTTC
cdr3_aa: CSVRPSGYVETQYF
d_call: TRBD2
j_call: TRBJ2-5
v_call: TRBV29-1
clone_size: few

cdr3_nt: TGTGCCAGCAGTTTAATAGGGGCCCCCTACGAGCAGTACTTC
cdr3_aa: CASSLIGAPYEQYF
d_call: .
j_call: TRBJ2-7
v_call: TRBV28
clone_size: .

cdr3_nt: TGTGCCAGCAGCAGTATGGGCAGCAACTATGGCTACACCTTC
cdr3_aa: CASSSMGSNYGYTF
d_call: .
j_call: TRBJ1-2
v_call: TRBV28
clone_size: few

cdr3_nt: TGTGCCAGCAGCTCCCGGGACCTACACGAGCAGTACTTC
cdr3_aa: CASSSRDLHEQYF
d_call: .
j_call: TRBJ2-7
v_call: TRBV7-2
clone_size: .

cdr3_nt: TGTGCCAGCACAACGACGAAGCTTGTAACAGGAACCACCGGGGAGCTGTTTTTT
cdr3_aa: CASTTTKLVTGTTGELFF
d_call: .
j_call: TRBJ2-2
v_call: TRBV6-2/TRBV6-3
clone_size: few

cdr3_nt: TGTGCCAGCAGATACGGATTGGAGATTCAAGAGACCCAGTACTTC
cdr3_aa: CASRYGLEIQETQYF
d_call: .
j_call: TRBJ2-5
v_call: TRBV5-6
clone_size: few

cdr3_nt: TGTGCCAGCAGCCCCCATCACGGGAATGAGCAGTTCTTC
cdr3_aa: CASSPHHGNEQFF
d_call: .
j_call: TRBJ2-1
v_call: TRBV7-3
clone_size: .

cdr3_nt: TGTGCCTGCCCACGAAGGCGGGGTCTGGGTGAAGCTTTCTTT
cdr3_aa: CACPRRRGLGEAFF
d_call: .
j_call: TRBJ1-1
v_call: TRBV30
clone_size: many

cdr3_nt: TGCGCCAGCAGCCCCACTAGCGGGGGTTGGGAAGAGACCCAGTACTTC
cdr3_aa: CASSPTSGGWEETQYF
d_call: TRBD2
j_call: TRBJ2-5
v_call: TRBV5-1
clone_size: .

cdr3_nt: TGCAGCGTTGAAGATTCTGGAATCAACCCCTACGAGCAGTACTTC
cdr3_aa: CSVEDSGINPYEQYF
d_call: .
j_call: TRBJ2-7
v_call: TRBV29-1
clone_size: .

cdr3_nt: TGCGCCAGCAGGCTTGCGGGGATCACAGATACGCAGTATTTT
cdr3_aa: CASRLAGITDTQYF
d_call: .
j_call: TRBJ2-3
v_call: TRBV5-1
clone_size: few

cdr3_nt: TGTGCCAGCAGCTTAACACTAGCGGGAGGCAATGAGCAGTTCTTC
cdr3_aa: CASSLTLAGGNEQFF
d_call: TRBD2
j_call: TRBJ2-1
v_call: TRBV7-3
clone_size: .

cdr3_nt: TGTGCCTGGAGTGTACCCTCCGGGATGGAGTACTTC
cdr3_aa: CAWSVPSGMEYF
d_call: .
j_call: TRBJ2-7
v_call: TRBV30
clone_size: .

cdr3_nt: TGTGCCAGCAGCGAGCTAGCGGGAGGGAATGGTGAGCAGTTCTTC
cdr3_aa: CASSELAGGNGEQFF
d_call: TRBD2
j_call: TRBJ2-1
v_call: TRBV6-1
clone_size: .

cdr3_nt: TGTGCCAGCAGTTACTCGAGAGCGGGAGGGATCGCCTACGAGCAGTACTTC
cdr3_aa: CASSYSRAGGIAYEQYF
d_call: TRBD2
j_call: TRBJ2-7
v_call: TRBV6-2/TRBV6-3
clone_size: .

cdr3_nt: TGTGCCAGCAGCTCTGGGACAGGGATGCAGCCCCAGCATTTT
cdr3_aa: CASSSGTGMQPQHF
d_call: TRBD1
j_call: TRBJ1-5
v_call: TRBV7-9
clone_size: few

cdr3_nt: TGCGCCAGCAGGGATCGCGCGAGGAACACTGAAGCTTTCTTT
cdr3_aa: CASRDRARNTEAFF
d_call: .
j_call: TRBJ1-1
v_call: TRBV5-1
clone_size: few

cdr3_nt: TGTGCCAGCAGCCTGCAACATAGGGGGAACACTGAAGCTTTCTTT
cdr3_aa: CASSLQHRGNTEAFF
d_call: .
j_call: TRBJ1-1
v_call: TRBV5-5
clone_size: few

cdr3_nt: TGTGCCAGCAGCGGTGGGACTAGCGGGAGGGCCGAGAGCTCCTACGAGCAGTACTTC
cdr3_aa: CASSGGTSGRAESSYEQYF
d_call: TRBD2
j_call: TRBJ2-7
v_call: TRBV5-6
clone_size: many

cdr3_nt: TGCAGTGCTCCGGGACAGGGGAGTGAAAAACTGTTTTTT
cdr3_aa: CSAPGQGSEKLFF
d_call: TRBD1
j_call: TRBJ1-4
v_call: TRBV20-1
clone_size: few

cdr3_nt: TGTGCCACCAGTGATCCCCCCGGACAGGGCACCGGGGAGCTGTTTTTT
cdr3_aa: CATSDPPGQGTGELFF
d_call: TRBD1
j_call: TRBJ2-2
v_call: TRBV24-1
clone_size: .

cdr3_nt: TGCAGTGCTCCTCTTGCGTCAACTAATGAAAAACTGTTTTTT
cdr3_aa: CSAPLASTNEKLFF
d_call: .
j_call: TRBJ1-4
v_call: TRBV20-1
clone_size: .

cdr3_nt: TGTGCCAGCAGGGGAGGCGGGACTAGCGGACGCCAAGAGACCCAGTACTTC
cdr3_aa: CASRGGGTSGRQETQYF
d_call: TRBD2
j_call: TRBJ2-5
v_call: TRBV2
clone_size: few

cdr3_nt: TGTGCCATCAGTGGACACGCCTTGCGGGGGGGGCCCGGGGAGCTGTTTTTT
cdr3_aa: CAISGHALRGGPGELFF
d_call: TRBD2
j_call: TRBJ2-2
v_call: TRBV10-3
clone_size: .

cdr3_nt: TGTGCCAGCAGCTTAGTTCTAGCGGGAGCCACAGATACGCAGTATTTT
cdr3_aa: CASSLVLAGATDTQYF
d_call: TRBD2
j_call: TRBJ2-3
v_call: TRBV7-2
clone_size: .

cdr3_nt: TGTGCCAGCAGCTTGGCAGGGAACAAAAACATTCAGTACTTC
cdr3_aa: CASSLAGNKNIQYF
d_call: .
j_call: TRBJ2-4
v_call: TRBV5-6
clone_size: few

cdr3_nt: TGTGCCAGCAGTTACTCGAGAGCCTACAGGGGGCGCCTTTACGAGCAGTACTTC
cdr3_aa: CASSYSRAYRGRLYEQYF
d_call: TRBD1
j_call: TRBJ2-7
v_call: TRBV6-2/TRBV6-3
clone_size: few

cdr3_nt: TGCGCCAGCAGCCTGGACGACTTTGGCTACACCTTC
cdr3_aa: CASSLDDFGYTF
d_call: .
j_call: TRBJ1-2
v_call: TRBV5-1
clone_size: .

cdr3_nt: TGTGCCAGCAGTTTACTGCGGCCCCCAGATACGCAGTATTTT
cdr3_aa: CASSLLRPPDTQYF
d_call: .
j_call: TRBJ2-3
v_call: TRBV12-3/TRBV12-4
clone_size: many

cdr3_nt: TGCGCCAGCAGCCAAGAGTCTAGCGGGGGCACCAGGGCAGATACGCAGTATTTT
cdr3_aa: CASSQESSGGTRADTQYF
d_call: TRBD2
j_call: TRBJ2-3
v_call: TRBV4-1
clone_size: few

cdr3_nt: TGTGCCAGCGGGAGCGGGTACTCCTACAATGAGCAGTTCTTC
cdr3_aa: CASGSGYSYNEQFF
d_call: .
j_call: TRBJ2-1
v_call: TRBV7-8
clone_size: .

cdr3_nt: TGTGCCAGTACCCCAACCTGGGGAGGTACCTACGAGCAGTACTTC
cdr3_aa: CASTPTWGGTYEQYF
d_call: .
j_call: TRBJ2-7
v_call: TRBV19
clone_size: few

cdr3_nt: TGTGCCAGCAGTCGATCAGGAGACAAAGAGACCCAGTACTTC
cdr3_aa: CASSRSGDKETQYF
d_call: .
j_call: TRBJ2-5
v_call: TRBV6-1
clone_size: .

cdr3_nt: TGTGCCAGCACCTCAATCTATACACCCCCAGCTTTCTTT
cdr3_aa: CASTSIYTPPAFF
d_call: .
j_call: TRBJ1-1
v_call: TRBV6-1
clone_size: few

cdr3_nt: TGTGCCAGCAGCCCACCCGGGACAGAGACCCAGTACTTC
cdr3_aa: CASSPPGTETQYF
d_call: .
j_call: TRBJ2-5
v_call: TRBV7-2
clone_size: few

cdr3_nt: TGTGCCAGCAGCTTAGCCAGATCGTACCAAGAGACCCAGTACTTC
cdr3_aa: CASSLARSYQETQYF
d_call: .
j_call: TRBJ2-5
v_call: TRBV11-2
clone_size: few

cdr3_nt: TGTGCCAGCAGGAAGACGGCTAGCGCGGACTACGAGCAGTACTTC
cdr3_aa: CASRKTASADYEQYF
d_call: .
j_call: TRBJ2-7
v_call: TRBV6-1
clone_size: .

cdr3_nt: TGTGCCAGCAGTTACTCGATCGGAGCTTTCTTT
cdr3_aa: CASSYSIGAFF
d_call: .
j_call: TRBJ1-1
v_call: TRBV6-6
clone_size: few

cdr3_nt: TGCGCCAGCAGCCAAGAATGGGGGCGAAACACCGGGGAGCTGTTTTTT
cdr3_aa: CASSQEWGRNTGELFF
d_call: .
j_call: TRBJ2-2
v_call: TRBV4-1
clone_size: few

cdr3_nt: TGTGCCACCAGTGACCCAGCCGGGAACACCGGGGAGCTGTTTTTT
cdr3_aa: CATSDPAGNTGELFF
d_call: .
j_call: TRBJ2-2
v_call: TRBV24-1
clone_size: .